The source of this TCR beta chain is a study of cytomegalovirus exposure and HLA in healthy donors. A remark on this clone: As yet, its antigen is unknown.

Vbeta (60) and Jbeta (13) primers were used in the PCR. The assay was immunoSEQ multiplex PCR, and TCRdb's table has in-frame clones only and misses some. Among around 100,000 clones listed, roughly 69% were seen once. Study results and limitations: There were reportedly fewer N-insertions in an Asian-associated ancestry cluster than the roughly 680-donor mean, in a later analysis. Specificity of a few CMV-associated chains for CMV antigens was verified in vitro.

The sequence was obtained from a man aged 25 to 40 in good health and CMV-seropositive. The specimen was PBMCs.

The CDR3 region is CASSSGLAGGVTQYF. CDR3 in DNA: TGTGCCAGCAGCTCTGGACTAGCGGGGGGGGTGACCCAGTACTTC. V gene TRBV5-6 combines with J gene TRBJ2-5; TRBD2 agrees at 15 bases. Germline V gives CDR1 SGHDT, CDR2 YYEEEE. V gave up 3 bases and J gave up 7 bases; unmatched junction bases: 4. The CDR3 sequence is 15 residues long.